This entry lists 25 T cell receptor beta chains sequenced from one sample in a study of CD8+CD57+ T cells in acquired aplastic anemia. TCR beta VDJ combinations and CDR3 sequences were profiled from genomic DNA. TCRdb independently ran MiXCR on the reads; one entry per CDR3 protein. The profile shows 400,000 to 450,000 distinct CDR3 sequences, about two thirds of them singletons. Sequenced material: sorted CD4+, CD8+, or CD8+CD57+ T cells (not recorded which) from PBMCs. Receptors originate from a human donor in good health, serving as a control.

This chain links TRBV24-1 with TRBJ2-5, with D hard to call. The CDR3 extends over 13 amino acids. Germline V gene sequence: CDR1 KGHDR, CDR2 SFDVKD. V lost 3 bases, J lost 4 bases, and 8 bases lay in between. This CDR3 is CATSDPLRETQYF. CDR3 DNA sequence: TGTGCCACCAGTGATCCCCTGAGAGAGACCCAGTACTTC.

The table lists this clonotype with a few counts. Germline and junction disagree at one end, which may indicate a read error. The chain links TRBV7-7 to TRBJ2-7; D not resolved. The CDR3 sequence is 13 residues long. Germline CDR1 reads SSHAT; CDR2 reads FNYEAQ (reference sequence). The CDR3 DNA follows: TGTGCTAGCAGTCCCGATCTACTCGGCGAGCAGTACTTC. Amino acid sequence: CASSPDLLGEQYF. Based on the CDR3 plus reference TRBV7-7 and TRBJ2-7, the full variable domain is GAGVSQSPRYKVTKRGQDVTLRCDPISSHATLYWYQQALGQGPEFLTYFNYEAQPDKSGLPSDRFSAERPEGSISTLTIQRTEQRDSAMYRCASSPDLLGEQYFGPGTRLTVT.

The chain combines TRBV6-6 with TRBJ2-3, with 9 bases matching TRBD1. There are 15 residues in the CDR3. Germline V gives CDR1 MNHNY, CDR2 SVGAGI (reference sequence). J lost 6 bases, V lost 5 bases, and 9 bases had no gene match. Here the CDR3 reads CASSESGTGTDTQYF. CDR3 nucleotides: TGTGCCAGCAGTGAATCCGGGACAGGGACCGATACGCAGTATTTT.

On this clonotype: The junction and the germline gene differ at one end; a read error may be behind it. The rearrangement joins TRBV5-1 to TRBJ1-6; the D is unclear. The V gene's germline CDR1 is SGHRS and CDR2 YFSETQ. This CDR3 comprises 13 residues. CDR3 region: CATSLVFRPLLHF. The CDR3 coding sequence is TGTGCCACCAGCCTAGTTTTTAGGCCCCTCCTCCACTTT.

As concerns this clonotype: A single base separates this from a much larger clone, so it may be a read error. The chain carries TRBV4-3 and TRBJ2-2; D possibly uses TRBD1 or TRBD2 (6 bases each). Germline CDR1 reads LGHNA; CDR2 reads YSLEER. The CDR3 is 14 amino acids. The chain's CDR3 is CASSQPGGTGELLF. CDR3 coding DNA: TGCGCCAGCAGCCAACCCGGGGGCACCGGGGAGCTGCTTTTT.

Comment on this clonotype: The missing conserved phenylalanine or tryptophan at the end of this CDR3 makes a read error likely. No DNA is shown, since the ends of the CDR3 on it are uncertain; the CDR3 is the one TCRdb lists. V is TRBV7-6 and J is TRBJ2-1; no check of the table's D call, TRBD1, against the DNA was made. A total of 13 residues make up the CDR3, ends included. From germline, CDR1 is SGHVS and CDR2 FNYEAQ. CDR3 protein: CASSLATGFDGSG.

A few counts support this clonotype. The CDR3 loop is CASSETRGETQHF. Written as DNA, the CDR3 is TGTGCCAGCAGTGAAACGAGGGGGGAGACCCAGCATTTT. The V call is TRBV2, the J call TRBJ1-5; tentatively, D is TRBD1 (6 bases). There are 13 residues in the CDR3. Germline-derived CDR1 and CDR2 are SNHLY and FYNNEI. Trimming took 2 bases from V and 11 from J, leaving 13 bases between them.

The chain combines TRBV9 with TRBJ1-2; the match to TRBD1 covers 12 bases. The length of the CDR3 is 16 residues. J lost 7 bases, V lost 0 bases, and 7 bases had no gene match. Germline lookup yields CDR1 SGDLS and CDR2 YYNGEE. Here the CDR3 reads CASSVEGQGAQIGYTF. In DNA form, the CDR3 reads TGTGCCAGCAGCGTAGAGGGACAGGGGGCGCAGATTGGCTACACCTTC.

As to this clonotype: A junction end diverges from the germline sequence, so it may reflect a read error. This sequence joins TRBV7-2 and TRBJ1-4, with D maybe TRBD1 (6 bases). In germline, CDR1 is SGHTA, CDR2 FQGNSA. The CDR3 runs 14 residues. The CDR3 region is CASGSRGSSYEQYF. The CDR3 nucleotides read TGTGCCAGCGGCTCGAGGGGGAGCTCCTACGAGCAGTACTTT.

In its sample, this clonotype was seen many times. The chain employs TRBV7-3 and TRBJ1-1, with D possibly matching TRBD1 (5 bases). Trimming shortened V by 5 bases and J by 1 base, and 11 bases separated the two germline ends. CDR1 is SGHTA and CDR2 is FQGTGA in the germline V gene. The CDR3 runs to 14 residues. CDR3 amino acids: CASSVSQGNTEAFF. The CDR3 DNA reads TGTGCCAGCAGCGTGTCTCAGGGGAACACTGAAGCTTTCTTT.

This clonotype showed up many times. The chain uses TRBV9 and TRBJ1-3; D is perhaps TRBD1 (5 bases). Germline V gives CDR1 SGDLS, CDR2 YYNGEE. V lost 4 bases and J 0 bases, leaving 29 bases between the germline ends. CDR3 length: 21 amino acids. CDR3 bases: TGTGCCAGCAGCCCCACCACGGCAGGGATTTTCAACCCTTTCTCTGGAAACACCATATATTTT. The encoded protein is CASSPTTAGIFNPFSGNTIYF. Supplemented by reference TRBV9 and TRBJ1-3, the full variable domain reads DSGVTQTPKHLITATGQRVTLRCSPRSGDLSVYWYQQSLDQGLQFLIQYYNGEERAKGNILERFSAQQFPDLHSELNLSSLELGDSALYFCASSPTTAGIFNPFSGNTIYFGEGSWLTVV.

This clonotype was seen a handful of times. The gene calls are TRBV15 and TRBJ1-4, with a weak D call TRBD1 (5 bases). Per the germline V gene, CDR1 is LNHNV and CDR2 is YYDKDF (reference sequence). Deletions cut 5 bases from V and 8 bases from J, with 9 bases between. The CDR3 spans 12 residues. CDR3 in DNA: TGTGCCACCAGCGCAGGGTCGGAAAAACTGTTTTTT. Its protein is CATSAGSEKLFF.

This clonotype was recorded once. The chain is built from TRBV5-1 and TRBJ1-2, with 8 bases identical to TRBD1. CDR1 is SGHRS and CDR2 is YFSETQ in the germline V gene. This CDR3 is 15 amino acids long. V trimming: 4 bases; J trimming: 1 base; junction bases outside the gene matches: 6. This CDR3 reads CASSPGQEYNYGYTF. The CDR3 region has the DNA TGCGCCAGCAGCCCGGGACAGGAGTATAACTATGGCTACACCTTC. The complete variable domain, with remaining parts taken from reference TRBV5-1 and TRBJ1-2, reads KAGVTQTPRYLIKTRGQQVTLSCSPISGHRSVSWYQQTPGQGLQFLFEYFSETQRNKGNFPGRFSGRQFSNSRSEMNVSTLELGDSALYLCASSPGQEYNYGYTFGSGTRLTVV.

The table lists this clonotype with many counts. The rearrangement joins TRBV6-6 to TRBJ1-1, with TRBD1 matching over 9 bases. Germline V gene data show CDR1 as MNHNY and CDR2 as SVGAGI (reference sequence). The CDR3 is 13 residues long. J lost 6 bases, V lost 7 bases, and 6 bases had no gene match. The CDR3 DNA is TGTGCCAGCAACAGGGACAGGGATTCTGAAGCTTTCTTT. Amino acids: CASNRDRDSEAFF.

The chain joins TRBV7-9 to TRBJ1-2; D is unclear. Germline lookup yields CDR1 SEHNR and CDR2 FQNEAQ (reference sequence). The CDR3 extends over 17 amino acids. Trimming stripped 2 bases from V and 8 bases from J, with 24 bases between. CDR3: CASSLPTTGRDTQGYTF. CDR3 nucleotide sequence: TGTGCCAGCAGCTTACCGACTACGGGTCGAGATACGCAGGGCTACACCTTC.

CDR3 nucleotide sequence: TGTGCCAGCAGCAGAAGTGGGCAGGCGGGCTACGATCAGCCCCAGCATTTT. It translates to CASSRSGQAGYDQPQHF. The rearrangement joins TRBV9 to TRBJ1-5; D ambiguous. Trimming stripped 4 bases from V and 5 bases from J, with 22 bases between. Germline V gives CDR1 SGDLS, CDR2 YYNGEE. This CDR3 comprises 17 residues. The variable domain in full, with the rest retrieved from reference TRBV9 and TRBJ1-5, is DSGVTQTPKHLITATGQRVTLRCSPRSGDLSVYWYQQSLDQGLQFLIQYYNGEERAKGNILERFSAQQFPDLHSELNLSSLELGDSALYFCASSRSGQAGYDQPQHFGDGTRLSIL.

The chain has TRBV6-5 and TRBJ1-1; 8 bases fit TRBD1. V lost 3 bases and J lost 3; bases outside the gene matches: 3. The germline CDR1 and CDR2 sequences are MNHEY and SVGAGI. This CDR3 is built from 14 residues. The CDR3 coding sequence is TGTGCCAGCAGTTATCAGGGGGCAGACACTGAAGCTTTCTTT. Translation gives CASSYQGADTEAFF.

V usage is TRBV5-6 and J usage is TRBJ1-4; TRBD1 might be the D (5 bases). The CDR3 has 14 residues. Germline CDR1 is SGHDT and CDR2 is YYEEEE. V shed 2 bases and J shed 4 bases, with 9 bases lying between them. DNA for the CDR3: TGTGCCAGCAGCTTAAGAAGGGGTAATGAAAAACTGTTTTTT. It specifies CASSLRRGNEKLFF.

As concerns this clonotype: This may come from a read error, since a much larger clone is one base off. The chain links TRBV2 to TRBJ2-1; 8 nucleotides agree with TRBD1. The germline V gene encodes CDR1 SNHLY and CDR2 FYNNEI. The CDR3 has 15 residues. J gave up 2 bases and V 5 bases, and 5 bases lay outside the gene matches. CDR3 region: CASSLGRGPYNEQFF. DNA of the CDR3: TGTGCCAGCAGTTTAGGCAGGGGGCCCTACAATGAGCAGTTCTTC.

Comment on this clonotype: Because it lacks the conserved phenylalanine or tryptophan at the end, this CDR3 is likely a read error. No DNA is shown, since the ends of the CDR3 on it are uncertain; the CDR3 is the one TCRdb lists. The chain links TRBV9 to TRBJ1-2. Germline V CDR1 and CDR2: SGDLS, YYNGEE. The CDR3 totals 13 residues, both ends included. The CDR3 reads CASTIGQELSGTL.

The genes are TRBV20-1 and TRBJ1-4; no definite D call. The CDR3 is 15 amino acids. The germline V gene encodes CDR1 DFQATT and CDR2 SNEGSKA (reference sequence). The V gene lost 3 bases and the J gene lost 6 bases, with 17 bases spanning the gap. CDR3 sequence reads: CSARGRKGGYEKLFF. The CDR3 coding sequence is TGCAGTGCTAGGGGTCGTAAGGGCGGGTATGAAAAACTGTTTTTT.

This clonotype was counted many times. The chain has TRBV20-1 and TRBJ1-4; the match to TRBD1 covers 7 bases. Trimming at V came to 4 bases and at J to 7 bases, leaving 9 bases not matched to a gene. The germline V gene encodes CDR1 DFQATT and CDR2 SNEGSKA (reference sequence). CDR3 length: 14 amino acids. This CDR3 reads CSATGQLELEKLFF. CDR3 DNA: TGCAGTGCTACGGGACAGTTGGAACTTGAAAAACTGTTTTTT.

Notes on this clonotype: At one of its ends the junction is not consistent with the germline gene, which may arise from a read error. The gene calls are TRBV2 and TRBJ2-1; tentatively, D is TRBD1 (5 bases). From germline, CDR1 is SNHLY and CDR2 FYNNEI. This CDR3 contains 12 residues. The CDR3 loop is CASNRQGSGQLF. CDR3 nucleotide sequence: TGTGCCAGCAACCGCCAGGGTTCTGGGCAGTTATTC.

Regarding this clonotype: One end of the junction does not line up with germline, which may come from a read error. The chain links TRBV7-2 to TRBJ1-2; 11 bases align to TRBD1. There are 14 residues in the CDR3. In germline, CDR1 is SGHTA, CDR2 FQGNSA. The CDR3 spells CASSPGQGAGGYTF. CDR3 DNA: TGCGCCAGCAGCCCAGGACAGGGGGCCGGTGGCTACACCTTC.

This clonotype was recorded at least ten times. The V gene is TRBV25-1, the J gene TRBJ1-2; D may be TRBD1 (5 bases). The germline V gene has CDR1 MGHDK and CDR2 SYGVNS. The CDR3 sequence is 13 residues long. V lost 6 bases and J 4 bases, leaving 12 bases between the germline ends. The CDR3 sequence: CASRPRGGYGYTF. In DNA form, the CDR3 reads TGTGCCAGCAGGCCCCGGGGGGGCTATGGCTACACCTTC.